This T cell receptor beta chain was sequenced for a study of shared clonotypes between healthy human individuals. Study-wide results and caveats: Across subsets, estimated richness was generally greater for naive than for memory populations.

Recent vaccinations or acute infections were absent in the healthy HIV-negative adult donors. Only in-frame clones appear in the TCRdb table, and some are missing; sequencing was by immunoSEQ multiplex PCR. In the table there are 1.4 million to 1.5 million clones, around 97% of which are singletons. Note on this clone: Its antigen is currently unknown.

There are 19 residues in the CDR3. Germline assignment: CDR1 MRHNA and CDR2 SNTAGT. V gave up 1 base and J gave up 0 bases; unmatched junction bases: 12. This sequence was found in a man between 25 and 39 years old in good health. The rearrangement links TRBV6-4 to TRBJ2-1, with 7 bases that match TRBD2. Sequenced sample: naive CD4+ T cells sorted from blood. Indicated subset: CD45RA+ positively selected. CDR3 in amino acids: CASSDFPGSSGYSYNEQFF. The CDR3 DNA is TGTGCCAGCAGTGACTTCCCAGGTTCTAGCGGCTACTCCTACAATGAGCAGTTCTTC.